Following are 8 T cell receptor beta chains from one sample sequenced in a study of blood T cell repertoires in COVID-19. Assay: immunoSEQ multiplex PCR; the TCRdb copy retains only in-frame clones and omits some. The table records approximately 450,000 clones, approximately 90% of them present only once. Sequencing was done on a sample of PBMCs or T cells enriched from blood (not recorded which). The receptors shown here come from a young man who had recovered from COVID-19.

V usage is TRBV18 and J usage is TRBJ1-6, with a possible D match to TRBD1 (5 bases). The germline V and J ends were trimmed by 1 base and 10 bases, with 14 bases remaining between them. Germline V CDR1 and CDR2: KGHSH, LQKENI. The CDR3 contains 15 residues. DNA of the CDR3: TGTGCCAGCTCACCACGTCAGGGTTCCGAATCACCCCTCCACTTT. Translating it yields CASSPRQGSESPLHF.

On this clone itself: Other nucleotide sequences in the sample specify the same CDR3. The chain's CDR3 is CASSLSTGTYNEQFF. CDR3 bases: TGCGCCAGCAGCTTGTCCACGGGAACGTACAATGAGCAGTTCTTC. The chain uses TRBV5-1 and TRBJ2-1, with a weak D call TRBD2 (5 bases). This CDR3 region has 15 residues. The V gene's germline CDR1 is SGHRS and CDR2 YFSETQ. V was clipped by 1 base and J by 4 bases, with 12 bases between them.

This chain joins TRBV19 and TRBJ1-5, with D maybe TRBD1 (5 bases). Germline CDR1 reads LNHDA; CDR2 reads SQIVND (reference sequence). The CDR3 has 16 residues. V was cut by 7 bases and J by 3 bases, with 19 bases left in between. CDR3 nucleotides: TGTGCCAGTACCCAGCTACGGGAGGGGCCCAATCAGCCCCAGCATTTT. This encodes CASTQLREGPNQPQHF.

The V call is TRBV3-1 (or the pseudogene TRBV3-2), the J call TRBJ2-5; D unclear. This CDR3 has 15 amino acids. V was clipped by 0 bases and J by 7 bases, with 15 bases between them. Germline CDR1 reads LGHDT; CDR2 reads YNNKEL (reference sequence). The CDR3, as DNA: TGTGCCAGCAGCCAAGATCAGGTAGTGAGCTGGACCCAGTACTTC. Translating gives CASSQDQVVSWTQYF.

The chain is built from TRBV7-2 and TRBJ2-5; 11 positions agree with TRBD2. Trimming removed 1 base from V and 9 bases from J; junction bases left unmatched: 7. Germline CDR1 reads SGHTA; CDR2 reads FQGNSA. CDR3 size: 15 residues. The CDR3 nucleotides read TGTGCCAGCAGCTTAGTTGTACTAGCGGGAGAAGCCCAGTACTTC. Translated, it gives CASSLVVLAGEAQYF. Full variable domain (outside the CDR3, taken from reference TRBV7-2 and TRBJ2-5): GAGVSQSPSNKVTEKGKDVELRCDPISGHTALYWYRQSLGQGLEFLIYFQGNSAPDKSGLPSDRFSAERTGGSVSTLTIQRTQQEDSAVYLCASSLVVLAGEAQYFGPGTRLLVL.

This chain connects TRBV6-6 to TRBJ1-6; D call uncertain. The germline V and J ends were trimmed by 5 bases and 0 bases, with 14 bases remaining between them. Germline CDR1 and CDR2: MNHNY and SVGAGI (reference sequence). This CDR3 has 17 amino acids. CDR3 bases: TGTGCCAGCAGTCCATACACCTTCAGCTCCTATAATTCACCCCTCCACTTT. This encodes CASSPYTFSSYNSPLHF.

The chain employs TRBV11-2 and TRBJ2-7, with 7 bases aligning to TRBD2. The CDR3 spans 14 residues. Germline trimming cut 5 bases from V and 5 bases from J; bases unmatched to any gene: 9. Germline V gene lookup returns CDR1 SGHAT and CDR2 FQNNGV. CDR3 loop: CASSPGGGVDEQYF. The CDR3 nucleotides are TGTGCCAGCAGCCCGGGAGGCGGGGTCGACGAGCAGTACTTC.

The table lists this clone with a count of one. V gene TRBV9 combines with J gene TRBJ2-3, with D possibly matching TRBD2 (6 bases). Germline V gives CDR1 SGDLS, CDR2 YYNGEE. This CDR3 contains 16 residues. Trimming took off 0 bases at V and 1 base at J, with 12 bases between the two ends. The CDR3 DNA follows: TGTGCCAGCAGCGTAGGGGCGGGATCGGGCACAGATACGCAGTATTTT. Its protein is CASSVGAGSGTDTQYF.